This note documents a single T cell receptor beta chain sequence. Using its own MiXCR run on the 5' RACE reads, TCRdb lists one record per CDR3 protein. The sample lists about 250,000 distinct CDR3 sequences; 15% were seen once. The CDR3 runs to 12 residues. The V end lost 7 bases, the J end lost 0 bases, and 7 bases lay between the germline ends. Germline-derived CDR1 and CDR2 are SNHLY and FYNNEI. These data come from a study of T-cell memory formation after mild COVID-19. Sequencing used PBMCs or a T cell subset sorted from them (not recorded which). The V gene is TRBV2, the J gene TRBJ2-7, with D maybe TRBD1 (5 bases). The source is an adult woman who had mild COVID-19 (a few samples of this study predate the infection). Cell type and time point are not known. The CDR3, as DNA: TGTGCCAGCAAGGACAACTCCTACGAGCAGTACTTC. Protein product: CASKDNSYEQYF. The entire variable domain, with the rest obtained from reference TRBV2 and TRBJ2-7, is as follows: EPEVTQTPSHQVTQMGQEVILRCVPISNHLYFYWYRQILGQKVEFLVSFYNNEISEKSEIFDDQFSVERPDGSNFTLKIRSTKLEDSAMYFCASKDNSYEQYFGPGTRLTVT.